The clone carrying this T cell receptor (beta chain) showed up just once. The antigen remains undetermined. The source of the sample is a study of shared clonotypes between healthy human individuals. Study-wide findings and caveats: Naive CD4 clonotypes overlapped across a few donors at approximately 4.5%.

Trimming took off 5 bases at V and 2 bases at J, with 13 bases between the two ends. The CDR3 has 14 amino acids. Germline V gives CDR1 SGHRS, CDR2 YFSETQ. Replicate sorted-subset PCRs were loaded with 150 to 250 ng DNA, 30,000 or so T cell genomes. Sequencing was performed with immunoSEQ multiplex PCR; in TCRdb, only in-frame clones are kept and a portion is missing. This table has roughly 2.6 million clones, over 85% appearing once. The sequence derives from a man aged 18 to 30 in good health. The sample was naive CD4+ T cells sorted from blood. Subset in this sample: CD45RA+ positively selected. This chain joins TRBV5-1 and TRBJ2-5, with D tentatively TRBD2 (6 bases). Here the CDR3 DNA reads TGCGCCAGCAGTGGTTTAGCGGTACAAGAGACCCAGTACTTC. Translation: CASSGLAVQETQYF.